This TCR beta chain was recorded in a study of blood T cells in healthy people across ages. For the study at large: About one barcoded TCR beta cDNA was captured per two T cells. The study's findings and limits: Donors of long life had a larger count of naive CD4+ cells and greater diversity than aged donors.

Trimming removed 2 bases from V and 4 bases from J; junction bases left unmatched: 3. CDR3 length equals 16 residues. CDR1 and CDR2 from the germline V gene are MDHEN and SYDVKM. The sample holds a few counts of this clonotype. Its antigen is not known. Through a sample-barcoded 5' primer and a J-beta primer mix, a second PCR was run for 7 to 11 cycles. Every sample returned 2.5 million or more CDR3-containing paired-end reads. TCRdb analysed the 5' RACE reads with MiXCR anew, one entry per CDR3 protein. The profile shows 550,000 to 750,000 distinct CDR3 sequences, under 25% of them singletons. Samples each yielded at least 6 micrograms of total RNA.

The receptor's source is a man between 65 and 80 years old in good health. The V gene is TRBV28, the J gene TRBJ2-7; TRBD2 agrees at 15 bases. The source material was blood. This CDR3 reads CASSLGTSGRIYEQYF. The CDR3 region has the DNA TGTGCCAGCAGTTTAGGGACTAGCGGGAGGATTTACGAGCAGTACTTC.